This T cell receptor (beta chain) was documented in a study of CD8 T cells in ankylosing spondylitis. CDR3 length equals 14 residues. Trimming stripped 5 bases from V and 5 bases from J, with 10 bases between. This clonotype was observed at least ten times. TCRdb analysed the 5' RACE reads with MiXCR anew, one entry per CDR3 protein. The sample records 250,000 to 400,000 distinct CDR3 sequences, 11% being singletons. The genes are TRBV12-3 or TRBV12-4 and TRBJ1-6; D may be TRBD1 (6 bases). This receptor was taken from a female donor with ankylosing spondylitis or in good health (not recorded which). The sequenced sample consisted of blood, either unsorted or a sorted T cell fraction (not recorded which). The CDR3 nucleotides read TGTGCCAGCAGTCCAGACAGGAATAATTCACCCCTCCACTTT. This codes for CASSPDRNNSPLHF.